The 23 T cell receptor beta chains listed next were all sequenced from one sample in a study of pediatric ulcerative colitis. Assay used: immunoSEQ multiplex PCR; TCRdb lists only in-frame clones, some missing. Of over 5,000 clones listed, roughly 89% are singletons. Sequencing input: blood. The receptors here all came from a girl aged 10-17 years who was a control in a study of pediatric ulcerative colitis.

The chain carries TRBV5-6 and TRBJ2-3, with 8 bases fitting TRBD2. The ends lost 5 bases at V and 2 bases at J; junction bases unmatched: 7. Germline CDR1 reads SGHDT; CDR2 reads YYEEEE. This CDR3 is 15 amino acids long. The CDR3 loop is CASSPLAGITDTQYF. The CDR3 region has the DNA TGTGCCAGCAGTCCTCTAGCGGGTATCACAGATACGCAGTATTTT.

The CDR3 DNA follows: TGTGCCAGCAGACAGGGTTCTAATTCACCCCTCCACTTT. Its translation: CASRQGSNSPLHF. This rearrangement joins TRBV2 to TRBJ1-6; D possibly corresponds to TRBD1 (6 bases). The V gene's germline CDR1 is SNHLY and CDR2 FYNNEI. Between the trimmed V and J ends, which lost 6 bases and 6 bases, there was a span of 9 bases. CDR3 length: 13 residues.

The gene calls are TRBV29-1 and TRBJ2-5; D may be TRBD2 (5 bases). Germline CDR1 is SQVTM and CDR2 is ANQGSEA. V shed 6 bases and J shed 4 bases, with 12 bases lying between them. There are 12 residues in the CDR3. CDR3 amino acids: CSVAGSGETQYF. In nucleotides, the CDR3 is TGCAGCGTCGCTGGGAGTGGAGAGACCCAGTACTTC.

The chain joins TRBV5-1 to TRBJ1-4, with D possibly TRBD1 on 5 matching bases. The CDR3 consists of 15 residues. Trimming took off 2 bases at V and 5 bases at J, with 13 bases between the two ends. CDR1 and CDR2 from the germline V gene are SGHRS and YFSETQ. The CDR3 region has the DNA TGCGCCAGCAGCTTTGATCCAGGGTCAAATGAAAAACTGTTTTTT. As protein: CASSFDPGSNEKLFF.

The CDR3 DNA follows: TGTGCCATCCCCGGATCGGATACGCAGTATTTT. This gives the protein CAIPGSDTQYF. The chain employs TRBV5-4 and TRBJ2-3; D gene unclear. The V gene lost 9 bases and the J gene lost 6 bases, with 11 bases spanning the gap. Germline loops: CDR1 SGHNT, CDR2 YYREEE (reference sequence). There are 11 residues in the CDR3.

The genes are TRBV4-3 and TRBJ1-1; D unresolved. V lost 1 base, J lost 6 bases, and 9 bases lay in between. CDR1 is LGHNA, CDR2 YSLEER, per germline. CDR3 length equals 13 residues. Here the CDR3 DNA reads TGCGCCAGCAGCCAAGCTATGGGCGCTGAAGCTTTCTTT. Residues: CASSQAMGAEAFF.

V gene TRBV7-9 combines with J gene TRBJ2-2; D could derive from TRBD1 or TRBD2 (5 bases each). V was shortened by 5 bases and J by 6 bases, with 13 bases between the two germline ends. Germline assignment: CDR1 SEHNR and CDR2 FQNEAQ (reference sequence). The CDR3 extends over 14 amino acids. The CDR3 DNA follows: TGTGCCAGCAGCCCCTCAGGGAGCCCCGGGGAGCTGTTTTTT. Translation: CASSPSGSPGELFF.

The V gene is TRBV6-1, the J gene TRBJ2-3, with 11 positions matching TRBD2. After removal of 2 bases from V and 4 bases from J, the junction contained 5 bases not matched to a gene. The length of the CDR3 is 16 residues. Germline-derived CDR1 and CDR2 are MNHNS and SASEGT. The CDR3 spells CASSELVLAGADTQYF. The DNA for the CDR3 is TGTGCCAGCAGTGAATTGGTACTAGCGGGAGCAGATACGCAGTATTTT.

This chain joins TRBV19 and TRBJ2-7; 7 positions agree with TRBD2. The CDR3 consists of 14 residues. Germline trimming cut 5 bases from V and 1 base from J; bases unmatched to any gene: 5. Germline loops: CDR1 LNHDA, CDR2 SQIVND (reference sequence). The CDR3 protein is CASSPWEGSYEQYF. CDR3 nucleotide sequence: TGTGCCAGTAGTCCCTGGGAGGGATCCTACGAGCAGTACTTC.

The genes are TRBV14 and TRBJ2-3; D may be TRBD1 (6 bases). Germline V gene data show CDR1 as SGHDN and CDR2 as FVKESK. CDR3 size: 16 residues. Trimming pared 6 bases from V and 1 base from J, leaving 17 bases between. In nucleotides, the CDR3 is TGTGCCAGCAGTCATGGCCTGAACAGGGGCACAGATACGCAGTATTTT. This encodes CASSHGLNRGTDTQYF.

The chain joins TRBV6-6 to TRBJ1-5, with D possibly TRBD1 on 5 matching bases. The length of the CDR3 is 16 residues. V was pared by 5 bases and J by 2 bases, with 16 bases between. CDR1 is MNHNY and CDR2 is SVGAGI in the germline V gene (reference sequence). Here the CDR3 DNA reads TGTGCCAGCAGTCCTCAACAACGGGGGGGCAATCAGCCCCAGCATTTT. Its protein is CASSPQQRGGNQPQHF.

This chain joins TRBV28 and TRBJ1-5; D is uncertain. This CDR3 is built from 12 residues. Germline values: CDR1 MDHEN, CDR2 SYDVKM. Trimming removed 5 bases at V and 7 bases at J, with 9 bases between. For the CDR3, the DNA is TGTGCCAGCAGTGACCCTTCGCAGCCCCAGCATTTT. It specifies CASSDPSQPQHF.

The V gene is TRBV5-1, the J gene TRBJ1-3; D unresolved. The length of the CDR3 is 14 residues. The germline gives CDR1 SGHRS, CDR2 YFSETQ. V was cut by 2 bases and J by 4 bases, with 10 bases left in between. CDR3: CASSLVGFGNTIYF. The CDR3 DNA is TGCGCCAGCAGCTTAGTAGGGTTCGGAAACACCATATATTTT.

The rearrangement uses TRBV7-8 and TRBJ2-1, with TRBD2 matching 13 bases. The ends lost 6 bases at V and 8 bases at J; junction bases unmatched: 4. The CDR3 sequence is 14 residues long. The germline CDR1 and CDR2 sequences are SGHVS and FQNEAQ. Here the CDR3 reads CASRRTSGSYEQFF. CDR3 coding DNA: TGTGCCAGCAGACGGACTAGCGGGAGTTATGAGCAGTTCTTC.

The chain carries TRBV28 and TRBJ2-7; D gene unclear. This CDR3 is built from 12 residues. Between the trimmed V and J ends, which lost 5 bases and 2 bases, there was a span of 7 bases. Germline V gene sequence: CDR1 MDHEN, CDR2 SYDVKM. The CDR3 region has the DNA TGTGCCAGCAGTCCCTATACCTACGAGCAGTACTTC. As protein: CASSPYTYEQYF. Using reference TRBV28 and TRBJ2-7 for the parts outside the CDR3, the full variable domain is DVKVTQSSRYLVKRTGEKVFLECVQDMDHENMFWYRQDPGLGLRLIYFSYDVKMKEKGDIPEGYSVSREKKERFSLILESASTNQTSMYLCASSPYTYEQYFGPGTRLTVT.

The chain joins TRBV7-2 to TRBJ2-3; 10 nucleotides match TRBD2. The V gene end was trimmed by 1 base and the J gene end by 9 bases; junction bases not matched to a gene: 13. The CDR3 spans 17 residues. Germline V CDR1 and CDR2: SGHTA, FQGNSA. DNA for the CDR3: TGTGCCAGCAGCTTAGTTGGCACTAGCGGGACTTGGTCGACGCAGTATTTT. Translating gives CASSLVGTSGTWSTQYF.

The chain uses TRBV5-1 and TRBJ2-7; 9 nucleotides match TRBD1. This CDR3 region has 14 residues. Germline V CDR1 and CDR2: SGHRS, YFSETQ. The junction had 4 bases not matched to a gene; V was cut back by 4 bases and J by 2 bases. The CDR3 sequence is CASSGRQGAYEQYF. In DNA form, the CDR3 reads TGCGCCAGCAGCGGACGACAGGGGGCCTACGAGCAGTACTTC. The whole variable domain, remainder taken from reference TRBV5-1 and TRBJ2-7, is KAGVTQTPRYLIKTRGQQVTLSCSPISGHRSVSWYQQTPGQGLQFLFEYFSETQRNKGNFPGRFSGRQFSNSRSEMNVSTLELGDSALYLCASSGRQGAYEQYFGPGTRLTVT.

This sequence joins TRBV9 and TRBJ2-1; D perhaps matches TRBD2 (5 bases). Germline V gives CDR1 SGDLS, CDR2 YYNGEE. The CDR3 contains 18 residues. Trimming shortened V by 1 base and J by 4 bases, and 21 bases separated the two germline ends. The CDR3 protein is CASSVIEGRKLVYNEQFF. The CDR3 DNA reads TGTGCCAGCAGCGTAATAGAAGGACGGAAACTAGTGTACAATGAGCAGTTCTTC.

This rearrangement joins TRBV11-2 to TRBJ1-2; D unclear. V shed 1 base and J shed 4 bases, with 13 bases lying between them. From germline, CDR1 is SGHAT and CDR2 FQNNGV. The CDR3 sequence is 15 residues long. CDR3 sequence: CASSLVGVPSYGYTF. CDR3 DNA sequence: TGTGCCAGCAGCTTAGTTGGGGTCCCTAGCTATGGCTACACCTTC.

This rearrangement joins TRBV27 to TRBJ2-1; 9 bases map to TRBD1. Losses at the gene ends were 4 bases for V and 6 bases for J; bases not matched to a gene: 7. CDR1 is MNHEY, CDR2 SMNVEV, per germline (reference sequence). The CDR3 runs to 15 residues. CDR3 bases: TGTGCCAGCAGTTCCGGACAGGGGAGGGTCAATGAGCAGTTCTTC. Its translation: CASSSGQGRVNEQFF.

This chain uses TRBV9 with TRBJ2-1; D is unclear. V gave up 2 bases and J gave up 4 bases, with 7 bases separating them. This CDR3 spans 13 amino acids. CDR1 and CDR2 (germline): SGDLS, YYNGEE. The chain's CDR3 is CASSVSGYNEQFF. In DNA, the CDR3 is TGTGCCAGCAGCGTTTCCGGATACAATGAGCAGTTCTTC.

V and J are TRBV9 and TRBJ2-5, with D uncertain. CDR3 length: 13 amino acids. The V gene lost 4 bases and the J gene lost 5 bases, with 12 bases spanning the gap. Germline-derived CDR1 and CDR2 are SGDLS and YYNGEE. For the CDR3, the DNA is TGTGCCAGCAGCCCCCCGTATAGGGAGACCCAGTACTTC. Its protein product is CASSPPYRETQYF.

The chain uses TRBV27 and TRBJ1-5; D possibly corresponds to TRBD1 (5 bases). Trimming took 7 bases from V and 4 from J, leaving 17 bases between them. In germline, CDR1 is MNHEY, CDR2 SMNVEV (reference sequence). The length of the CDR3 is 15 residues. The CDR3 DNA follows: TGTGCCAGCAACCTCCTCGACAGCAGTAATCAGCCCCAGCATTTT. Its protein product is CASNLLDSSNQPQHF.